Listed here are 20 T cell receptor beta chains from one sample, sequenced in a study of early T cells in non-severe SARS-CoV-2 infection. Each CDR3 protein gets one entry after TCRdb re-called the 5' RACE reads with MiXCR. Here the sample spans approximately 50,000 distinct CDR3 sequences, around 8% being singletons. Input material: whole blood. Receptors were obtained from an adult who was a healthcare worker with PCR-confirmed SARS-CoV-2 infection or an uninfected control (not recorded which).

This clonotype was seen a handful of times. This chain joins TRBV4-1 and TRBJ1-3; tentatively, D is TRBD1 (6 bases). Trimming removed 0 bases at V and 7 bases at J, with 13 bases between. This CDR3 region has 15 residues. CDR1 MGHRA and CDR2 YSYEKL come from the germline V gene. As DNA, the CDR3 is TGCGCCAGCAGCCAAGAGGCAGGGGCGGCGAACACCATATATTTT. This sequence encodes CASSQEAGAANTIYF.

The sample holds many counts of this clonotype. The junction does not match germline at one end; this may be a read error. This CDR3 is CASSFLAGDTDTQYF. For the CDR3, the DNA is TGCGCCAGCAGCTTCTTAGCGGGGGACACAGATACGCAGTATTTT. The chain carries TRBV9 and TRBJ2-3; 9 bases fit TRBD2. CDR1 and CDR2 from the germline V gene are SGDLS and YYNGEE. This CDR3 is built from 15 residues. The full variable domain, completed using reference TRBV9 and TRBJ2-3, is DSGVTQTPKHLITATGQRVTLRCSPRSGDLSVYWYQQSLDQGLQFLIQYYNGEERAKGNILERFSAQQFPDLHSELNLSSLELGDSALYFCASSFLAGDTDTQYFGPGTRLTVL.

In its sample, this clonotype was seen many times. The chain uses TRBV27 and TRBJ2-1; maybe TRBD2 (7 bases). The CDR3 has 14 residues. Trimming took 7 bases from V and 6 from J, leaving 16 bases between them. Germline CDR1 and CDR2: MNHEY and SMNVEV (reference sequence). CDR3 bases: TGTGCCAGCACCCTAGGGGGGGTGGGCAATGAGCAGTTCTTC. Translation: CASTLGGVGNEQFF.

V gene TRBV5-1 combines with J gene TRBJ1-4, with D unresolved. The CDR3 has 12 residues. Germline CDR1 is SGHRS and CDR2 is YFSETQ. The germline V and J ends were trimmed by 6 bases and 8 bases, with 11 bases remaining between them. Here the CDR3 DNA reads TGCGCCAGCAAGGACGGCCGGGAAAAACTGTTTTTT. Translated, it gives CASKDGREKLFF.

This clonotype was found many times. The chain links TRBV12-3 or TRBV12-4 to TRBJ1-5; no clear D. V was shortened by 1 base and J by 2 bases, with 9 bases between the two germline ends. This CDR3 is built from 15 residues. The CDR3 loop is CASSLGGNGNQPQHF. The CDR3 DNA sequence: TGTGCCAGCAGTTTAGGTGGGAACGGCAATCAGCCCCAGCATTTT.

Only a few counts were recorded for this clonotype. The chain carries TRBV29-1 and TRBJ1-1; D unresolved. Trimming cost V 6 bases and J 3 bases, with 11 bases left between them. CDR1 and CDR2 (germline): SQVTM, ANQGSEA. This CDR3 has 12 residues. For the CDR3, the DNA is TGCAGCGTAAGTCGGAAGTACACTGAAGCTTTCTTT. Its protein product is CSVSRKYTEAFF.

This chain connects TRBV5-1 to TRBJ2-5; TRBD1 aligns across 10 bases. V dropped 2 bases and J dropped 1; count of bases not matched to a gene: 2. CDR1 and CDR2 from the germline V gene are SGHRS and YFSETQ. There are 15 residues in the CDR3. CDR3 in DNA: TGCGCCAGCAGCTTCGGACAGGGGGGCCAAGAGACCCAGTACTTC. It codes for CASSFGQGGQETQYF.

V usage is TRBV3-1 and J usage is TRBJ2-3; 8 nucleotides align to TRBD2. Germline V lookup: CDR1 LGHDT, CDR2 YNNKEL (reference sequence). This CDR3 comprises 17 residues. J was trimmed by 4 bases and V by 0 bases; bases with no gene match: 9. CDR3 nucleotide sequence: TGTGCCAGCAGCCAAGAGTGGGGTAGCGGGATCTCAGATACGCAGTATTTT. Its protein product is CASSQEWGSGISDTQYF.

CDR3 coding DNA: TGTGCCAGCGGCTACAGGGGCAGGACTGAAAACACCATATATTTT. It is translated as CASGYRGRTENTIYF. This rearrangement joins TRBV28 to TRBJ1-3, with 7 bases matching TRBD1. V gave up 8 bases and J gave up 6 bases; unmatched junction bases: 13. Per the germline V gene, CDR1 is MDHEN and CDR2 is SYDVKM. CDR3 length equals 15 residues. Using reference TRBV28 and TRBJ1-3 for the parts outside the CDR3, the full variable domain is DVKVTQSSRYLVKRTGEKVFLECVQDMDHENMFWYRQDPGLGLRLIYFSYDVKMKEKGDIPEGYSVSREKKERFSLILESASTNQTSMYLCASGYRGRTENTIYFGEGSWLTVV.

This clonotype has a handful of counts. The CDR3 DNA sequence: TGTGCCAGCAGCTTAGTAGCCGACCGACAGGGGCGAGCCTACGAGCAGTACTTC. Residues: CASSLVADRQGRAYEQYF. The chain links TRBV11-2 to TRBJ2-7, with TRBD1 matching 8 bases. The CDR3 contains 18 residues. Germline V gene lookup returns CDR1 SGHAT and CDR2 FQNNGV. The V segment lost 1 base and the J segment 2 bases; nucleotides outside the gene matches: 13.

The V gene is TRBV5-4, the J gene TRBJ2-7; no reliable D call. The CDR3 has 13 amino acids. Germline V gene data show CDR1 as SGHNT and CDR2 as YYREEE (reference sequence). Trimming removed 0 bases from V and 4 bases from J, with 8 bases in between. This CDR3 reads CASSLAQGYEQYF. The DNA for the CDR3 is TGTGCCAGCAGCTTGGCTCAAGGATACGAGCAGTACTTC.

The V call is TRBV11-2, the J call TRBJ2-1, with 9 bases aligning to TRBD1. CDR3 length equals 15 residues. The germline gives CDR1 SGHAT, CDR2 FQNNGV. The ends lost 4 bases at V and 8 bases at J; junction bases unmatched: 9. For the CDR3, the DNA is TGTGCCAGCAGCTCGGGACAGGGTCCCAGCGATGAGCAGTTCTTC. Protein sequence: CASSSGQGPSDEQFF.

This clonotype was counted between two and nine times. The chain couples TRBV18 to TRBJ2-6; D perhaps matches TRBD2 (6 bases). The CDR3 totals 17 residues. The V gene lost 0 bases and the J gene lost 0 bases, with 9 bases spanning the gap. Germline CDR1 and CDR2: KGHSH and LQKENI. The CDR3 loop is CASSPPEAGSGANVLTF. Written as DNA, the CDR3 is TGTGCCAGCTCACCACCGGAAGCGGGCTCTGGGGCCAACGTCCTGACTTTC.

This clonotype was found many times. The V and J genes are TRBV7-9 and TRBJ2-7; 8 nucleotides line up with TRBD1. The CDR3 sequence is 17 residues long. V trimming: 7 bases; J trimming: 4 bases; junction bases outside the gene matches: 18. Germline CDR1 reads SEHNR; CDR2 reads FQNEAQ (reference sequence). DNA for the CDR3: TGTGCCAGCAACACCTGGACAGGGAAGGATGAGATATACGAGCAGTACTTC. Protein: CASNTWTGKDEIYEQYF.

CDR3 sequence reads: CASSFSLGGVNEQFF. The CDR3, as DNA: TGCGCCAGCAGCTTTTCCCTCGGCGGGGTCAATGAGCAGTTCTTC. The chain is built from TRBV5-1 and TRBJ2-1; perhaps TRBD2 as D (6 bases). The CDR3 extends over 15 amino acids. The germline gives CDR1 SGHRS, CDR2 YFSETQ. V was trimmed by 2 bases and J by 6 bases, leaving 15 bases between them.

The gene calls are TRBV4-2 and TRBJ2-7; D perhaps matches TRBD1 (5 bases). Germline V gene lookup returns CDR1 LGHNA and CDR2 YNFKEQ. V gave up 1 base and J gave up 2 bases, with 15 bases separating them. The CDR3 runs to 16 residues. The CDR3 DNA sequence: TGTGCCAGCAGCCAAGCGGTGGACACCATACCCTACGAGCAGTACTTC. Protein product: CASSQAVDTIPYEQYF.

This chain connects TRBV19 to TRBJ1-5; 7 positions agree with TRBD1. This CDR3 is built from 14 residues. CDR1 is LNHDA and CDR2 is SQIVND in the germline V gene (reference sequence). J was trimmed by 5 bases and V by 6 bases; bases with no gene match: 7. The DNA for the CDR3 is TGTGCCAGTAGGAGACAGGGTGTACATCAGCCCCAGCATTTT. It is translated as CASRRQGVHQPQHF.

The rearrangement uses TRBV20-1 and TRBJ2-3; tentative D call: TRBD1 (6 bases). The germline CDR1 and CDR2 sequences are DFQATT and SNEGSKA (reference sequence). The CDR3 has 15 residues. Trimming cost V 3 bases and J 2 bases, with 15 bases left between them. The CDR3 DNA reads TGCAGTGCTAGCCGTTCACAGGGAGTCACAGATACGCAGTATTTT. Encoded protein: CSASRSQGVTDTQYF.

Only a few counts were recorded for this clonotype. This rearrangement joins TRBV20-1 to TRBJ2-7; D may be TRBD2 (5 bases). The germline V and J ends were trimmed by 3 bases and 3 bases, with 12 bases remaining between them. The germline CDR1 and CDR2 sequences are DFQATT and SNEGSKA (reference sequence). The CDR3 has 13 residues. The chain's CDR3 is CSARRVSDYEQYF. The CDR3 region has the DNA TGCAGTGCTAGGCGGGTCTCCGACTACGAGCAGTACTTC.

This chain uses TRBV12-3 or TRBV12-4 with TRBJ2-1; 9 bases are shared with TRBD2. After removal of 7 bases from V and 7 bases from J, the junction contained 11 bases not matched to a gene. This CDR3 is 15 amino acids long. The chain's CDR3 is CASIGASGTPNEQFF. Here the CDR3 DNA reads TGTGCCAGCATAGGGGCTAGCGGGACCCCTAATGAGCAGTTCTTC.